This is a list of T cell receptor beta chains from one sample in a study of cytomegalovirus exposure and HLA in healthy donors. The table came from immunoSEQ multiplex PCR; TCRdb's copy has only in-frame clones and leaves some out. Of around 130,000 clones in the sample, 85% to 90% were seen once. The sequencing sample was made of PBMCs. Source of these receptors: a woman younger than 45 in good health and CMV-seropositive. The CDR3 runs from the conserved cysteine through the conserved F or W. A D gene is named only where the DNA matches it firmly. The size of a clone is reported for some rows only, either as once, few or many, or as a class for expanded clones.

clone size: once
J gene: TRBJ1-2
D gene: TRBD1
V gene: TRBV15
CDR3 length: 20
CDR3 DNA: TGTGCCACCAGCAGAGACCTCCTCCTCCAGGGACAGGGGGCTGGGTATGGCTACACCTTC
CDR3 protein: CATSRDLLLQGQGAGYGYTF

clone size: -
J gene: TRBJ2-7
D gene: -
V gene: TRBV28
CDR3 length: 14
CDR3 DNA: TGTGCCAGCAGTTTACTTCAGACAGGTGGGGTGCAGTACTTC
CDR3 protein: CASSLLQTGGVQYF

clone size: once
J gene: TRBJ2-7
D gene: -
V gene: TRBV15
CDR3 length: 17
CDR3 DNA: TGTGCCACCAGCTCCTCGCCTCCGACTACCTCATCCTACGAGCAGTACTTC
CDR3 protein: CATSSSPPTTSSYEQYF

clone size: -
J gene: TRBJ1-1
D gene: -
V gene: TRBV9
CDR3 length: 15
CDR3 DNA: TGTGCCAGCAGCCCACATAGGACAGTAGACACTGAAGCTTTCTTT
CDR3 protein: CASSPHRTVDTEAFF

clone size: once
J gene: TRBJ2-1
D gene: TRBD2
V gene: TRBV19
CDR3 length: 18
CDR3 DNA: TGTGCCAGTAGTCTGCTGCCTCCGGGACTAGCGGGGTGGGTGGGGCAGTTCTTC
CDR3 protein: CASSLLPPGLAGWVGQFF

clone size: -
J gene: TRBJ2-1
D gene: TRBD2
V gene: TRBV29-1
CDR3 length: 15
CDR3 DNA: TGCAGCGTGGGGGGGACTAGCGGGGGCTACAATGAGCAGTTCTTC
CDR3 protein: CSVGGTSGGYNEQFF

clone size: -
J gene: TRBJ1-3
D gene: -
V gene: TRBV19
CDR3 length: 13
CDR3 DNA: TGTGCCAGTAGACGGGGATCTGGAAACACCATATATTTT
CDR3 protein: CASRRGSGNTIYF

clone size: -
J gene: TRBJ2-5
D gene: -
V gene: TRBV30
CDR3 length: 16
CDR3 DNA: TGTGCCTGGAGTGAGCCTCTCCGCAGGGGTTTGGGGGAGCAGTACTTC
CDR3 protein: CAWSEPLRRGLGEQYF

clone size: -
J gene: TRBJ2-5
D gene: -
V gene: TRBV5-4
CDR3 length: 16
CDR3 DNA: TGTGCCAGCAGCCCCTCGGGAGCGGGTGTGAAAGAGACCCAGTACTTC
CDR3 protein: CASSPSGAGVKETQYF

clone size: -
J gene: TRBJ2-7
D gene: TRBD2
V gene: TRBV19
CDR3 length: 16
CDR3 DNA: TGTGCCAGTAGTGTTTTCTCCGGGACTACCCTATACGAGCAGTACTTC
CDR3 protein: CASSVFSGTTLYEQYF

clone size: -
J gene: TRBJ1-1
D gene: TRBD1
V gene: TRBV29-1
CDR3 length: 16
CDR3 DNA: TGCAGCGTCGTTGGGACAGGGGGTCTCTTGAACACTGAAGCTTTCTTT
CDR3 protein: CSVVGTGGLLNTEAFF

clone size: -
J gene: TRBJ2-3
D gene: TRBD1
V gene: TRBV5-1
CDR3 length: 15
CDR3 DNA: TGCGCCAGCAGCAAGGGACAGGGCATTGAAGATACGCAGTATTTT
CDR3 protein: CASSKGQGIEDTQYF

clone size: few
J gene: TRBJ2-7
D gene: TRBD1
V gene: TRBV6-1
CDR3 length: 15
CDR3 DNA: TGTGCCAGCAGTTTAGGACAGGGCAACACCTACGAGCAGTACTTC
CDR3 protein: CASSLGQGNTYEQYF

clone size: -
J gene: TRBJ1-1
D gene: -
V gene: TRBV6-5
CDR3 length: 13
CDR3 DNA: TGTGCCAGCAGTTACTCTGGGCAGTCTGAAGCTTTCTTT
CDR3 protein: CASSYSGQSEAFF

clone size: -
J gene: TRBJ1-2
D gene: -
V gene: TRBV28
CDR3 length: 12
CDR3 DNA: TGTGCCAGCACCCCGGGGGTGGTTGGCTACACCTTC
CDR3 protein: CASTPGVVGYTF

clone size: -
J gene: TRBJ1-5
D gene: -
V gene: TRBV19
CDR3 length: 15
CDR3 DNA: TGTGCCAGCGCTAACTCAGGAGGGAGCAATCAGCCCCAGCATTTT
CDR3 protein: CASANSGGSNQPQHF

clone size: -
J gene: TRBJ1-2
D gene: -
V gene: TRBV6-5
CDR3 length: 16
CDR3 DNA: TGTGCCAGCAGTTACTCGTTAGGGACTCCTGAACATGGCTACACCTTC
CDR3 protein: CASSYSLGTPEHGYTF

clone size: once
J gene: TRBJ1-1
D gene: -
V gene: TRBV11-2
CDR3 length: 14
CDR3 DNA: TGTGCCAGCAGCTTTGGGGCCCAGGGCACTGAAGCTTTCTTT
CDR3 protein: CASSFGAQGTEAFF

clone size: -
J gene: TRBJ1-2
D gene: -
V gene: TRBV14
CDR3 length: 19
CDR3 DNA: TGTGCCAGCAGCCAAGTAGGAAGGCGGAGCGATGCGGAATCCTATGGCTACACCTTC
CDR3 protein: CASSQVGRRSDAESYGYTF

clone size: -
J gene: TRBJ1-1
D gene: -
V gene: TRBV5-8
CDR3 length: 13
CDR3 DNA: TGTGCCAGCGCCCCCGGGGGTGGCACTGAAGCTTTCTTT
CDR3 protein: CASAPGGGTEAFF

clone size: once
J gene: TRBJ1-2
D gene: TRBD1
V gene: TRBV7-9
CDR3 length: 16
CDR3 DNA: TGTGCCAGCAGCTTGGGAGTGCCGGGACAGGACTATGGCTACACCTTC
CDR3 protein: CASSLGVPGQDYGYTF

clone size: -
J gene: TRBJ1-1
D gene: -
V gene: TRBV6-4
CDR3 length: 13
CDR3 DNA: TGTGCCAGCAGAGGGTGGGGGGACACTGAAGCTTTCTTT
CDR3 protein: CASRGWGDTEAFF

clone size: -
J gene: TRBJ2-3
D gene: -
V gene: TRBV4-2
CDR3 length: 15
CDR3 DNA: TGTGCCAGCAGCCAAGGACAGCTAGACACAGATACGCAGTATTTT
CDR3 protein: CASSQGQLDTDTQYF

clone size: -
J gene: TRBJ2-7
D gene: TRBD2
V gene: TRBV18
CDR3 length: 12
CDR3 DNA: TGTGCCAGCTCCTCGGGGGGGAACGAGCAGTACTTC
CDR3 protein: CASSSGGNEQYF

clone size: -
J gene: TRBJ1-1
D gene: TRBD1
V gene: TRBV7-3
CDR3 length: 15
CDR3 DNA: TGTGCCAGCAGCAACGGACAGGGGGCGGGCGCTGAAGCTTTCTTT
CDR3 protein: CASSNGQGAGAEAFF

clone size: -
J gene: TRBJ2-1
D gene: -
V gene: TRBV6-5
CDR3 length: 13
CDR3 DNA: TGTGCCACGGGAGCTCCCCGGGTCGATGAGCAGTTCTTC
CDR3 protein: CATGAPRVDEQFF

clone size: -
J gene: TRBJ1-1
D gene: -
V gene: TRBV18
CDR3 length: 15
CDR3 DNA: TGTGCCAGCTCACCCAACGGAGGGGTCAACACTGAAGCTTTCTTT
CDR3 protein: CASSPNGGVNTEAFF

clone size: -
J gene: TRBJ2-7
D gene: -
V gene: TRBV7-2
CDR3 length: 11
CDR3 DNA: TGTGCCAGCTCTCCCTCCTACGAGCAGTACTTC
CDR3 protein: CASSPSYEQYF

clone size: -
J gene: TRBJ2-6
D gene: -
V gene: TRBV5-1
CDR3 length: 15
CDR3 DNA: TGCGCCAGCAGTCCGACGGGCTCTGGGGCCAACGTCCTGACTTTC
CDR3 protein: CASSPTGSGANVLTF

clone size: -
J gene: TRBJ1-5
D gene: TRBD1
V gene: TRBV28
CDR3 length: 15
CDR3 DNA: TGTGCCAGCAGATCTGGGACAGGGGAAATGGGGCCCCAGCATTTT
CDR3 protein: CASRSGTGEMGPQHF

clone size: -
J gene: TRBJ1-5
D gene: -
V gene: TRBV2
CDR3 length: 13
CDR3 DNA: TGTGCCAGCAGTGAATCGGGCAATCAGCCCCAGCATTTT
CDR3 protein: CASSESGNQPQHF

clone size: -
J gene: TRBJ1-1
D gene: -
V gene: TRBV19
CDR3 length: 16
CDR3 DNA: TGTGCCAGTAGTATAGACCGACAATTCATGAACACTGAAGCTTTCTTT
CDR3 protein: CASSIDRQFMNTEAFF

clone size: once
J gene: TRBJ2-5
D gene: TRBD1
V gene: TRBV7-7
CDR3 length: 14
CDR3 DNA: TGTGCTAGCAGCTTAGGGACAGGGGGAGAGACCCAGTACTTC
CDR3 protein: CASSLGTGGETQYF

clone size: few
J gene: TRBJ2-3
D gene: -
V gene: TRBV5-1
CDR3 length: 14
CDR3 DNA: TGCGCCAGCAGCTCTCAGGGTTTCACAGATACGCAGTATTTT
CDR3 protein: CASSSQGFTDTQYF

clone size: -
J gene: TRBJ2-3
D gene: -
V gene: TRBV27
CDR3 length: 11
CDR3 DNA: TGTGCCAGCAGCGGCGGGGATACGCAGTATTTT
CDR3 protein: CASSGGDTQYF

clone size: -
J gene: TRBJ2-3
D gene: TRBD2
V gene: TRBV10-3
CDR3 length: 16
CDR3 DNA: TGTGCCATCAGTGTTAGCGGGGGGGCCGGGACAGATACGCAGTATTTT
CDR3 protein: CAISVSGGAGTDTQYF

clone size: few
J gene: TRBJ1-1
D gene: -
V gene: TRBV7-6
CDR3 length: 14
CDR3 DNA: TGTGCCAGCAGCTTAGGGCGGGGGAACACTGAAGCTTTCTTT
CDR3 protein: CASSLGRGNTEAFF

clone size: -
J gene: TRBJ2-7
D gene: TRBD1
V gene: TRBV6-5
CDR3 length: 14
CDR3 DNA: TGTGCCAGCAGGACGGGACAGGGGACCTACGAGCAGTACTTC
CDR3 protein: CASRTGQGTYEQYF

clone size: -
J gene: TRBJ2-7
D gene: TRBD2
V gene: TRBV7-9
CDR3 length: 19
CDR3 DNA: TGTTCCAGCAGCTTCGGACAGGGTCGAGCGCTAGCGGGGGGAGGAGAGCAGTACTTC
CDR3 protein: CSSSFGQGRALAGGGEQYF

clone size: -
J gene: TRBJ2-3
D gene: TRBD2
V gene: TRBV6-1
CDR3 length: 17
CDR3 DNA: TGTGCCAGCAGTGAAGGGCGGGGGGGCCCCCCGAGAGATACGCAGTATTTT
CDR3 protein: CASSEGRGGPPRDTQYF

clone size: -
J gene: TRBJ2-1
D gene: -
V gene: TRBV6-5
CDR3 length: 12
CDR3 DNA: TGTGCCAGCAGTTCCCCAGGGATGGACCAGTTCTTC
CDR3 protein: CASSSPGMDQFF

clone size: -
J gene: TRBJ1-1
D gene: TRBD1
V gene: TRBV5-1
CDR3 length: 14
CDR3 DNA: TGCGCCAGCAGCTTGGTGCAGGGGGCTCTTGAAGCTTTCTTT
CDR3 protein: CASSLVQGALEAFF

clone size: -
J gene: TRBJ2-3
D gene: TRBD2
V gene: TRBV7-9
CDR3 length: 15
CDR3 DNA: TGTGCCAGCAGCTACGGAGAGGGAGGGTCAGATACGCAGTATTTT
CDR3 protein: CASSYGEGGSDTQYF

clone size: -
J gene: TRBJ2-3
D gene: TRBD2
V gene: TRBV5-1
CDR3 length: 16
CDR3 DNA: TGCGCCAGCAGCTTGGGGCTAGCGGGGAGACGGGATACGCAGTATTTT
CDR3 protein: CASSLGLAGRRDTQYF

clone size: -
J gene: TRBJ2-7
D gene: TRBD2
V gene: TRBV4-1
CDR3 length: 15
CDR3 DNA: TGCGCCAGCATGGCCTGGGCGGGAGAAAGATACGAGCAGTACTTC
CDR3 protein: CASMAWAGERYEQYF

clone size: -
J gene: TRBJ1-1
D gene: -
V gene: TRBV9
CDR3 length: 13
CDR3 DNA: TGTGCCAGCAGCACGGACAGGAACACTGAAGCTTTCTTT
CDR3 protein: CASSTDRNTEAFF

clone size: -
J gene: TRBJ1-1
D gene: -
V gene: TRBV19
CDR3 length: 11
CDR3 DNA: TGTGCCAGCGGGGGGAACACTGAAGCTTTCTTT
CDR3 protein: CASGGNTEAFF

clone size: once
J gene: TRBJ1-5
D gene: TRBD1
V gene: TRBV5-8
CDR3 length: 14
CDR3 DNA: TGTGCCAGCAGCTTGGTCACAGGGGTTCAGCCCCAGCATTTT
CDR3 protein: CASSLVTGVQPQHF

clone size: -
J gene: TRBJ1-2
D gene: -
V gene: TRBV27
CDR3 length: 14
CDR3 DNA: TGTGCCAGCAGTTTAAACGGGGCGGGGGATGGCTACACCTTC
CDR3 protein: CASSLNGAGDGYTF

clone size: -
J gene: TRBJ2-7
D gene: -
V gene: TRBV29-1
CDR3 length: 12
CDR3 DNA: TGCAGCGTAGAAACAGGGTTCTACGAGCAGTACTTC
CDR3 protein: CSVETGFYEQYF

clone size: -
J gene: TRBJ1-1
D gene: TRBD1
V gene: TRBV5-1
CDR3 length: 16
CDR3 DNA: TGCGCCAGCAGCTTGGGGGACAGGGGGATGAACACTGAAGCTTTCTTT
CDR3 protein: CASSLGDRGMNTEAFF

clone size: -
J gene: TRBJ2-7
D gene: TRBD2
V gene: TRBV6-6
CDR3 length: 16
CDR3 DNA: TGTGCCAGCAGTTACTCGGGCGGGGGGACTCTCTACGAGCAGTACTTC
CDR3 protein: CASSYSGGGTLYEQYF

clone size: -
J gene: TRBJ2-7
D gene: TRBD2
V gene: TRBV7-3
CDR3 length: 15
CDR3 DNA: TGTGCCAGCAGCCCTTCTGGGGGGGGACCTTACGAGCAGTACTTC
CDR3 protein: CASSPSGGGPYEQYF

clone size: -
J gene: TRBJ1-2
D gene: -
V gene: TRBV19
CDR3 length: 13
CDR3 DNA: TGTGCCAGTAGTATAGCCCAGGGCGCTGGCTACACCTTC
CDR3 protein: CASSIAQGAGYTF

clone size: -
J gene: TRBJ1-6
D gene: -
V gene: TRBV10-3
CDR3 length: 15
CDR3 DNA: TGTGCCATCAGTGAGAGGGAGGCATATAATTCACCCCTCCACTTT
CDR3 protein: CAISEREAYNSPLHF